The clone carrying this T cell receptor beta chain was seen many times. Its antigen is as yet unknown. This record belongs to a study of T cell responses to AZD1222 COVID-19 vaccine. Study observations and caveats: Reportedly, nearly half the spike-specific TCRs target unmutated variant regions. Every sample of the repertoires postdated the peak T cell response.

The protocol was immunoSEQ multiplex PCR, while the TCRdb copy is restricted to in-frame clones and leaves out a portion. The table has approximately 130,000 clones, 70% to 90% seen once. Sequencing used peripheral blood, obtained on day 0 of AZD1222 vaccination. The TCR sequence derives from an adult in good health.

As DNA, the CDR3 is TGCAGCGTTGAACACAGTTCGGTGAATGGCTACACCTTC. It specifies CSVEHSSVNGYTF. The chain couples TRBV29-1 to TRBJ1-2; D not certain. The germline CDR1 and CDR2 sequences are SQVTM and ANQGSEA. The CDR3 runs 13 residues. The germline V and J ends were trimmed by 2 bases and 6 bases, with 13 bases remaining between them.